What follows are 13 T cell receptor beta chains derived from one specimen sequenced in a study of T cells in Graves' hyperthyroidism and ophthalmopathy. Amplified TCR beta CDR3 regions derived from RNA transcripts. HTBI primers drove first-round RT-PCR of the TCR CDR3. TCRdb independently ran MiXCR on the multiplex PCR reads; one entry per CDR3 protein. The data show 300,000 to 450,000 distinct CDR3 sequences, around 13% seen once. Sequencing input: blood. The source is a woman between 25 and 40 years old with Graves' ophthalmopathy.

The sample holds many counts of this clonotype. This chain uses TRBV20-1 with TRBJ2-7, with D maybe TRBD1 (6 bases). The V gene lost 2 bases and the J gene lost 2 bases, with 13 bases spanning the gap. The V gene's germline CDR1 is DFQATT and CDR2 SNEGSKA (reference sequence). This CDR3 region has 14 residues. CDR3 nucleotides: TGCAGTGCTAGAAATACGGGACACACCTACGAGCAGTACTTC. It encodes CSARNTGHTYEQYF.

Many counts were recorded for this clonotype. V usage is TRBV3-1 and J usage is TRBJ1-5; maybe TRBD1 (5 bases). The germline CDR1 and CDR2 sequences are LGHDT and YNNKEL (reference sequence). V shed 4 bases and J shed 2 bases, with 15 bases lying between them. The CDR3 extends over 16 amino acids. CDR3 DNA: TGTGCCAGCAGCCTTCAAGCCGGCAGGGGCAATCAGCCCCAGCATTTT. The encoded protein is CASSLQAGRGNQPQHF.

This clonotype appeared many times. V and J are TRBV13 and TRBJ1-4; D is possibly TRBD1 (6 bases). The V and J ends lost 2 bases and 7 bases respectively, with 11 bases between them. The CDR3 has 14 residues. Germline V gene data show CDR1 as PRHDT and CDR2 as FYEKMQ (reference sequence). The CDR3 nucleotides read TGTGCCAGCAGCTTAAGGGGGGTCGGTGAAAAACTGTTTTTT. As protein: CASSLRGVGEKLFF.

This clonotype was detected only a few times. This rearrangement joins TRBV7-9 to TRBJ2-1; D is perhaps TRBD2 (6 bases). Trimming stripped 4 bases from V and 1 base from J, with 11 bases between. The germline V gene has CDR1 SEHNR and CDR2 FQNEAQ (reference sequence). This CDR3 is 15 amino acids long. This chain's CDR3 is CASSWRGISYNEQFF. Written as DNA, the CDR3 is TGTGCCAGCAGCTGGCGGGGAATATCCTACAATGAGCAGTTCTTC.

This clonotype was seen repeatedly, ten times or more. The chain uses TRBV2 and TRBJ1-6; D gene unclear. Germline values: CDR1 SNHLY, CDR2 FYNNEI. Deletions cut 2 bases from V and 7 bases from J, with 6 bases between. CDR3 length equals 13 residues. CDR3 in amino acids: CASSEIQNSPLHF. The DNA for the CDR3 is TGTGCCAGCAGTGAAATCCAGAATTCACCCCTCCACTTT.

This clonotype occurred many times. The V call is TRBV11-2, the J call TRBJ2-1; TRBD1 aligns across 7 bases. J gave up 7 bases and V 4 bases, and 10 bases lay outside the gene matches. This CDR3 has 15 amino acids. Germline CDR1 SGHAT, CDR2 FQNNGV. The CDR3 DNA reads TGTGCCAGCAGCTCAACAGGGGCCGCGCGAAATGAGCAGTTCTTC. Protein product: CASSSTGAARNEQFF. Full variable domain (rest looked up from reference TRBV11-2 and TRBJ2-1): EAGVAQSPRYKIIEKRQSVAFWCNPISGHATLYWYQQILGQGPKLLIQFQNNGVVDDSQLPKDRFSAERLKGVDSTLKIQPAKLEDSAVYLCASSSTGAARNEQFFGPGTRLTVL.

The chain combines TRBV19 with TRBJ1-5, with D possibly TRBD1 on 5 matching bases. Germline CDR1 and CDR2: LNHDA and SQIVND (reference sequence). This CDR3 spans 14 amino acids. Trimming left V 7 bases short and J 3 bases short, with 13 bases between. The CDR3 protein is CASIGRGFNQPQHF. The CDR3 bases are TGTGCCAGTATTGGTAGGGGATTCAATCAGCCCCAGCATTTT.

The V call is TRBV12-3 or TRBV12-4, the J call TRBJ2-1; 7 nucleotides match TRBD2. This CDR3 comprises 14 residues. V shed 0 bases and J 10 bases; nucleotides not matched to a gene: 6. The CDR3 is CASSLAGGPREQFF. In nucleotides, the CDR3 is TGTGCCAGCAGTTTAGCGGGAGGGCCGAGGGAGCAGTTCTTC.

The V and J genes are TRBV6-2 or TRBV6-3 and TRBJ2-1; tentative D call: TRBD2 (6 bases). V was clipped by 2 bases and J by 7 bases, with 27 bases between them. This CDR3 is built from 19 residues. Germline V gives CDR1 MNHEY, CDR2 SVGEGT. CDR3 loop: CASSYPLSGGSGERNEQFF. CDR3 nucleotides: TGTGCCAGCAGTTACCCCCTGTCCGGGGGAAGTGGGGAAAGGAATGAGCAGTTCTTC.

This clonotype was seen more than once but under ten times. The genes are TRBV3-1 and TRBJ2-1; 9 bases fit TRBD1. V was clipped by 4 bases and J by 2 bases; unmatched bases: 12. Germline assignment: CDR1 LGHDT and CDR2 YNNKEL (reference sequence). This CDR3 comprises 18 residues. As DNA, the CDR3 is TGTGCCAGCAGCCCAGCCTCTCATGGGGACAGGGCCTACAATGAGCAGTTCTTC. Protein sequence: CASSPASHGDRAYNEQFF.

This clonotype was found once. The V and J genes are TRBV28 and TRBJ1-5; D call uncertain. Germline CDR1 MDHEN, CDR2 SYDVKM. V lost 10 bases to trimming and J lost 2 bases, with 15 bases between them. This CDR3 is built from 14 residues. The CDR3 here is CAIILSGGNQPQHF. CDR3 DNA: TGTGCCATCATTCTGTCCGGAGGCAATCAGCCCCAGCATTTT.

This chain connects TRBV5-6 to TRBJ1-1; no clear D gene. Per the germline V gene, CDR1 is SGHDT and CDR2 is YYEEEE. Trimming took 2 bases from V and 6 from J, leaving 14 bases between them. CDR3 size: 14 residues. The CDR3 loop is CASSFWTSGPEAFF. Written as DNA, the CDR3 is TGTGCCAGCAGCTTCTGGACTTCGGGCCCTGAAGCTTTCTTT.

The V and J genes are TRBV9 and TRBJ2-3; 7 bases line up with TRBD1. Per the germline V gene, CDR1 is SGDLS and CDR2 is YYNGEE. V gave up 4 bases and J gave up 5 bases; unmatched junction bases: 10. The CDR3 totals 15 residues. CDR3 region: CASSLDNTGVDTQYF. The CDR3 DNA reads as TGTGCCAGCAGCCTAGACAATACAGGGGTAGATACGCAGTATTTT. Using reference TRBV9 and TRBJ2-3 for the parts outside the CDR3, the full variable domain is DSGVTQTPKHLITATGQRVTLRCSPRSGDLSVYWYQQSLDQGLQFLIQYYNGEERAKGNILERFSAQQFPDLHSELNLSSLELGDSALYFCASSLDNTGVDTQYFGPGTRLTVL.